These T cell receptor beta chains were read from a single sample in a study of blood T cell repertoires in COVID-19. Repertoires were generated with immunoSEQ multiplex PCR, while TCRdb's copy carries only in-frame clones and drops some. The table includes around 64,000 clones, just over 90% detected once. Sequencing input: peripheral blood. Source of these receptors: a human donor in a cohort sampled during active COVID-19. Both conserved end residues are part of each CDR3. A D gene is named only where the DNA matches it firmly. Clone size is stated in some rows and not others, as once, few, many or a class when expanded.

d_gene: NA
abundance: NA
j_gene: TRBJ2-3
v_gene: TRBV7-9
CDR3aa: CASSLEGSTDTQYF
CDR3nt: TGTGCCAGCAGCCTGGAGGGCAGCACAGATACGCAGTATTTT

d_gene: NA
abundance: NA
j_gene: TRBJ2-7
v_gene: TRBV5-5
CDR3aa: CASSLTRFEQYF
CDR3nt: TGTGCCAGCAGCTTGACTAGGTTCGAGCAGTACTTC

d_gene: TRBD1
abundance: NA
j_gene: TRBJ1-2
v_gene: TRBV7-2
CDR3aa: CASSLGTGGASFGYTF
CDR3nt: TGTGCCAGCAGCTTAGGAACAGGGGGCGCTTCCTTCGGCTACACCTTC

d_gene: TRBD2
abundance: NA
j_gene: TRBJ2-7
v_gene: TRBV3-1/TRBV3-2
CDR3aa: CASSQGLAGGRQYF
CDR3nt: TGTGCCAGCAGCCAAGGACTAGCGGGAGGAAGGCAGTACTTC

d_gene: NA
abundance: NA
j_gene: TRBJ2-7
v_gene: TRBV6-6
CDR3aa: CASSYSGARDEQYF
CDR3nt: TGTGCCAGCAGTTACTCGGGGGCACGAGACGAGCAGTACTTC

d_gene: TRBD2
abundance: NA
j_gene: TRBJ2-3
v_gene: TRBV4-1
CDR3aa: CASSHPSGGAVAKVVGTDTQYF
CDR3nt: TGCGCCAGCAGCCATCCCTCGGGGGGAGCGGTAGCCAAGGTTGTTGGCACAGATACGCAGTATTTT

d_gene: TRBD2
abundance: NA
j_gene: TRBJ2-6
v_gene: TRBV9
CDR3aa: CASSVVAGGPPSGANVLTF
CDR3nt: TGTGCCAGCAGCGTAGTGGCGGGAGGGCCCCCCTCTGGGGCCAACGTCCTGACTTTC

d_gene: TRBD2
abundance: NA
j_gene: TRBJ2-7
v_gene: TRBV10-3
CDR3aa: CAISAGGAIYEQYF
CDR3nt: TGTGCCATCAGTGCGGGAGGGGCGATCTACGAGCAGTACTTC

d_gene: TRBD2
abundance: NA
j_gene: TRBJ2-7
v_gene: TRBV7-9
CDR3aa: CASSSALAGINEQYF
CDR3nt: TGTGCCAGCAGCTCGGCACTAGCGGGAATCAACGAGCAGTACTTC

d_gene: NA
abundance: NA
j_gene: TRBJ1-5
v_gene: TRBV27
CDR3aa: CASSFQVIRSNQPQHF
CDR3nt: TGTGCCAGCAGTTTTCAGGTAATTAGGAGCAATCAGCCCCAGCATTTT

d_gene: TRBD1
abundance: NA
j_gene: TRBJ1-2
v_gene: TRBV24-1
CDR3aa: CATSDYGTGFGGYTF
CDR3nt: TGTGCCACCAGTGATTATGGGACAGGGTTCGGCGGCTACACCTTC

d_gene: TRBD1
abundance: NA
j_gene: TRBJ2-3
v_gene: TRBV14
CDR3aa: CASSQKDRARDTQYF
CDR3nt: TGTGCCAGCAGCCAAAAGGACAGGGCCAGGGATACGCAGTATTTT

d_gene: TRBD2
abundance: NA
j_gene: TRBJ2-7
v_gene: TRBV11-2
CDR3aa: CASSHTGLAIHEQYF
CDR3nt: TGTGCCAGCAGCCATACGGGACTAGCGATCCACGAGCAGTACTTC

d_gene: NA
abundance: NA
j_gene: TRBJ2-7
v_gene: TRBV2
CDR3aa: CASSGTSYEQYF
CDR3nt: TGTGCCAGCAGCGGTACGTCCTACGAGCAGTACTTC

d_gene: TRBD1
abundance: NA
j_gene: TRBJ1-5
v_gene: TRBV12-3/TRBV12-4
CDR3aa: CASSGQGGQPQHF
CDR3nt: TGTGCCAGCAGCGGACAGGGGGGCCAGCCCCAGCATTTT

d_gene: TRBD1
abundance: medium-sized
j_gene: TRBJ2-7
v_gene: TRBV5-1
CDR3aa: CASSPRDRDLYEQYF
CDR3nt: TGCGCCAGCAGCCCTCGGGACAGGGACCTCTACGAGCAGTACTTC

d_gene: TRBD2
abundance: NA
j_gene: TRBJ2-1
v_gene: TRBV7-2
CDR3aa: CASKAGGPAYNEQFF
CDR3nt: TGTGCCAGCAAGGCGGGAGGGCCAGCGTACAATGAGCAGTTCTTC

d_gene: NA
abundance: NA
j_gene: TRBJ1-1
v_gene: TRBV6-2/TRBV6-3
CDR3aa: CASSYSSTEAFF
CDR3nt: TGTGCCAGCAGTTACTCTAGCACTGAAGCTTTCTTT

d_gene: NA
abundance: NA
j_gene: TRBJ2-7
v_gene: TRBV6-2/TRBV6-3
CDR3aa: CASSYSRPASYEQYF
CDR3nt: TGTGCCAGCAGTTACTCGAGGCCAGCCTCCTACGAGCAGTACTTC

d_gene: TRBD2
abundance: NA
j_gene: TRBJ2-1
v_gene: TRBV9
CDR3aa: CASSVVSGRGNEQFF
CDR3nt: TGTGCCAGCAGCGTAGTTAGCGGGAGGGGCAATGAGCAGTTCTTC

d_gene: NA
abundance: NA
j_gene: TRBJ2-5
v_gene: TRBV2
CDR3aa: CASIGTSLIMRWSQYF
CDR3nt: TGTGCCAGCATAGGGACATCTCTAATAATGCGGTGGTCCCAGTACTTC

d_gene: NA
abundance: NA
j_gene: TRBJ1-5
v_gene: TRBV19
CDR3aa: CASSIGTQNQPQHF
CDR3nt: TGTGCCAGTAGTATCGGGACTCAGAATCAGCCCCAGCATTTT

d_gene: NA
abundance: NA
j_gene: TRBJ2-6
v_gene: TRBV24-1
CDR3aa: CATSDSSPGSGANVLTF
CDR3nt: TGTGCCACCAGTGATTCCAGCCCGGGGAGCGGGGCCAACGTCCTGACTTTC

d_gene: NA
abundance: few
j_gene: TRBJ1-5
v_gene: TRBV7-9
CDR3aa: CASSLGGVNQPQHF
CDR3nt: TGTGCCAGCAGCTTAGGGGGAGTCAATCAGCCCCAGCATTTT

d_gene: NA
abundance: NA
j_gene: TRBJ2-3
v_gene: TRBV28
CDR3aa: CASSLPRDWQYF
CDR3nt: TGTGCCAGCAGCCTACCCCGGGACTGGCAGTATTTT

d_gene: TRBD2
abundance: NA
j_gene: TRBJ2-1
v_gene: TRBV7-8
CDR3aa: CASSKTSGIYNEQFF
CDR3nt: TGTGCCAGCAGCAAGACTAGCGGGATATACAATGAGCAGTTCTTC

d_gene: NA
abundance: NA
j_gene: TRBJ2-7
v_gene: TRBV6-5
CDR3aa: CAIGGGAPTYEQYF
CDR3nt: TGTGCCATCGGCGGAGGTGCCCCCACCTACGAGCAGTACTTC